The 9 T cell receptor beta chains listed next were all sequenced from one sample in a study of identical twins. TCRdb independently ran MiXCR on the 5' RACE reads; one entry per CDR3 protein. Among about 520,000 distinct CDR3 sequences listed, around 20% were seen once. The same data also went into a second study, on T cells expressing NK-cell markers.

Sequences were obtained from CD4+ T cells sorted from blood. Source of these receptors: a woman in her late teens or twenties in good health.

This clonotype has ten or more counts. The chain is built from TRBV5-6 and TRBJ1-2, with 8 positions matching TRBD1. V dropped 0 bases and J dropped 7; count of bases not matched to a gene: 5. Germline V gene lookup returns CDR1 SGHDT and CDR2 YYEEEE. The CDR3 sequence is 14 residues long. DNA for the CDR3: TGTGCCAGCAGCTTGGTGGTGACAGGGGTTGGCTACACCTTC. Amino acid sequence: CASSLVVTGVGYTF.

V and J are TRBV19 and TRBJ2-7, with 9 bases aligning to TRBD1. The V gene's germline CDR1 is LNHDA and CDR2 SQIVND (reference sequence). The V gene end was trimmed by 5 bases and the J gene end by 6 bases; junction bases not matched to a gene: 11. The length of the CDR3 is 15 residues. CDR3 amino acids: CASSRWGQGYSEQYF. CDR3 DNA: TGTGCCAGTAGTCGCTGGGGACAGGGATATAGCGAGCAGTACTTC.

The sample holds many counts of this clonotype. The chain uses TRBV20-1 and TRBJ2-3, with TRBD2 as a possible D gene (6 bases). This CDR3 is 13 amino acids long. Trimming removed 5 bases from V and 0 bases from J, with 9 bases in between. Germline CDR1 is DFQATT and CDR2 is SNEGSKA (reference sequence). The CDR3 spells CSAGGTSTDTQYF. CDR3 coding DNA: TGCAGTGCTGGCGGGACGAGCACAGATACGCAGTATTTT.

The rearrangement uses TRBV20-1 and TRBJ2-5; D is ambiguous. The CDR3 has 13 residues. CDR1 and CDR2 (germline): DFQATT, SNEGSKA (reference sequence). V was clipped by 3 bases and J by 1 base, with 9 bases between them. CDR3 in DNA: TGCAGTGCTAGGGTACAGAGCCAAGAGACCCAGTACTTC. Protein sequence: CSARVQSQETQYF.

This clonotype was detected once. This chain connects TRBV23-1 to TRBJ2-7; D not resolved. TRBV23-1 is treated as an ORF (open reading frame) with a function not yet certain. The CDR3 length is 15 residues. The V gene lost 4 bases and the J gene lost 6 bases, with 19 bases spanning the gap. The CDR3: CASSLVGPQNTEQYF. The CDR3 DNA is TGCGCCAGCAGTCTGGTAGGACCCCAAAACACCGAGCAGTACTTC.

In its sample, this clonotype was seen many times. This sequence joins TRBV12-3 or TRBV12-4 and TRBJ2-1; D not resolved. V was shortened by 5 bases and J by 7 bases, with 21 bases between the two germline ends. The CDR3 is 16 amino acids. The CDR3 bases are TGTGCCAGCAGTAGAACCGGGTTCTCAGACCAGAATGAGCAGTTCTTC. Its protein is CASSRTGFSDQNEQFF.

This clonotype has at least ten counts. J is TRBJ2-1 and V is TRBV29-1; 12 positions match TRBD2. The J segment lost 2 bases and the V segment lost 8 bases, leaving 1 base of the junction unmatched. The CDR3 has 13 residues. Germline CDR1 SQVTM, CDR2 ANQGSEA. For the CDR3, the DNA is TGCAGCTCTAGCGGGAGGGCCTACAATGAGCAGTTCTTC. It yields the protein CSSSGRAYNEQFF.

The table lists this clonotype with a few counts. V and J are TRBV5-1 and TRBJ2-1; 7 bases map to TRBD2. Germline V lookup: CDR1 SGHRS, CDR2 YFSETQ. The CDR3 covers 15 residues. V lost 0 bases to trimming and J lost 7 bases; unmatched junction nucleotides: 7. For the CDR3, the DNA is TGCGCCAGCAGCTTGGGGGCGGGAGACCAGAATGAGCAGTTCTTC. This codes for CASSLGAGDQNEQFF. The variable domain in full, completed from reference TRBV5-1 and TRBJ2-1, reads KAGVTQTPRYLIKTRGQQVTLSCSPISGHRSVSWYQQTPGQGLQFLFEYFSETQRNKGNFPGRFSGRQFSNSRSEMNVSTLELGDSALYLCASSLGAGDQNEQFFGPGTRLTVL.

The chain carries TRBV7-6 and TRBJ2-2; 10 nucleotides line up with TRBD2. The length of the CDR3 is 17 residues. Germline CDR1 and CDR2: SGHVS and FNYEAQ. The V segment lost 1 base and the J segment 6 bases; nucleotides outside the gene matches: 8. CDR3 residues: CASSLEAAGGPAGELFF. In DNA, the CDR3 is TGTGCCAGCAGCTTAGAGGCAGCGGGAGGGCCAGCCGGGGAGCTGTTTTTT.